The clone carrying this TCR beta chain showed up many times. Its antigen is not identified. This sample is part of a study of blood T cells in healthy people across ages. Looking at the study overall: When template switching was applied, about one barcoded beta molecule was captured per two T cells. Broader study findings: While age rose, TCR beta diversity per million T cells dropped in a roughly linear way.

This CDR3 is 15 amino acids long. CDR1 MNHEY and CDR2 SVGAGI come from the germline V gene. A sample-barcoded 5' primer and a J-beta primer mix were used in a second PCR of roughly 7 to 12 cycles. A single record per CDR3 protein comes from TCRdb applying MiXCR to the 5' RACE reads. The repertoire holds approximately 1,100,000 distinct CDR3 sequences, around 45% seen once, with around 18% in the top ten. There were at least 6 micrograms of total RNA extracted from every sample. This chain links TRBV6-5 with TRBJ2-1, with no clear D. The closer fit of TRBJ2-7 to the DNA end suggests the J call may be wrong. Sequenced: blood. This TCR was sampled from a woman aged 60-75 years in good health. The DNA of the CDR3 is TGTGCCAGCAGTTACTCGCAGAGCTCCTACAATGAGCAGTACTTC. It encodes CASSYSQSSYNEQYF.